The clone carrying this TCR beta chain was seen repeatedly, ten times or more. Its cognate antigen is unknown. Clones were read by immunoSEQ multiplex PCR, and TCRdb kept only the in-frame ones, dropping some. In total the sample includes under 40,000 clones, none of them seen once. The data were obtained in a study of T cells after posttransplantation cyclophosphamide. Findings and limits, study-wide: Recipient CMV seropositivity and CMV reactivation strongly tracked TRB clonality.

The germline V gene has CDR1 SGHKS and CDR2 YYEKEE (reference sequence). Trimming removed 0 bases from V and 2 bases from J; junction bases left unmatched: 8. CDR3 size: 16 residues. The chain employs TRBV5-5 and TRBJ2-7; 7 positions match TRBD1. The sequence came from a woman in her forties or fifties in good health and a related stem cell transplant donor. Sequencing was carried out using PBMCs. The CDR3 DNA sequence: TGTGCCAGCAGCTTGGTTAGCGACAGGGATCCCTACGAGCAGTACTTC. As protein: CASSLVSDRDPYEQYF. Based on the CDR3 plus reference TRBV5-5 and TRBJ2-7, the full variable domain is DAGVTQSPTHLIKTRGQQVTLRCSPISGHKSVSWYQQVLGQGPQFIFQYYEKEERGRGNFPDRFSARQFPNYSSELNVNALLLGDSALYLCASSLVSDRDPYEQYFGPGTRLTVT.